Sequencing of this TCR beta chain was carried out in a study of blood T cell repertoires in COVID-19. As for the study in general: Samples representing acute and convalescent COVID-19 were sourced from the United States, Italy and Spain. In each case, the material was cDNA or gDNA derived from T cells, B-cell-depleted T cells, or PBMCs.

The ends lost 7 bases at V and 2 bases at J; junction bases unmatched: 6. The germline gives CDR1 SGDLS, CDR2 YYNGEE. The CDR3 covers 14 residues. How the authors handled the data: For nucleated cells, counts were estimated from reference gene primer amplification. The data were produced by immunoSEQ multiplex PCR, yet TCRdb's version contains in-frame clones alone and is incomplete. Clone size and V and J calls were adopted from that table, with D and trimming inferred from the DNA. The sample shows under 50,000 clones, roughly four fifths of them seen only once. The origin of this receptor is a man aged 35-49 years with acute or convalescent COVID-19. Sequencing used peripheral blood. The rearrangement links TRBV9 to TRBJ2-5, with 9 bases aligning to TRBD1. The CDR3 DNA reads TGTGCCAGCTCCACAGGGGGCTTACAAGAGACCCAGTACTTC. Protein product: CASSTGGLQETQYF.